This entry is about one T cell receptor beta chain. Its target is unknown. This entry is derived from a study of beta chain features in type 1 diabetes. Findings and caveats of the study: Patients showed naive, central memory and Treg TCRB repertoires that appeared more similar than those of healthy donors. Overrepresentation of cells with high TCR expression could result from cDNA sequencing. The analysis here could not establish whether HLA type shapes TCRB rearrangement.

By way of CD45RO/CCR7/CD25/CD127/CD95/CD27, the CD4+ regulatory, stem cell-like memory, central memory and naive cells were sorted. CDR1 and CDR2 from the germline V gene are SEHNR and FQNEAQ (reference sequence). The CDR3 contains 14 residues. With 5 bases removed from V and 4 bases from J, the gap between germline ends came to 14 bases. The whole isolated RNA underwent reverse transcription, so sequencing captured expressed TCRB transcripts. Generated by immunoSEQ multiplex PCR, the TCRdb table keeps only in-frame clones and is missing some. The profile shows around 500,000 clones, 10% to 12% of them singletons.

This sequence joins TRBV7-9 and TRBJ1-2, with D perhaps matching TRBD1 (6 bases). This clonotype was sampled from a woman aged 18-35 years in good health. The sequencing sample was made of naive CD4+ T cells from blood. In DNA form, the CDR3 reads TGTGCCAGCAGCCGGAGGACAGCCCTCTATGGCTACACCTTC. It encodes CASSRRTALYGYTF.